Given below is one T cell receptor beta chain in context. With only one base between it and a far larger clone, this is likely a read error. The germline V gene encodes CDR1 SEHNR and CDR2 FQNEAQ (reference sequence). The CDR3 has 12 amino acids. HTBI primers from iRepertoire and Arm-PCR of CDR3 regions yielded the TCR beta libraries. TCRdb re-called the multiplex PCR reads with MiXCR, one entry per CDR3 protein. The sample lists about 430,000 distinct CDR3 sequences, over 12% seen once, with roughly 7.7% in the top ten. The record originates from a study of regulatory T cells in long-lasting Graves disease. Time point in this sample: newly diagnosed GD, antithyroid drugs for less than 3 months. The authors made the TCR library using RNA they extracted from PBMCs. These data are also associated with another study on T cells in Graves' hyperthyroidism and ophthalmopathy. That publication notes: Blood also carried most thyroid clonotypes expanded above 0.001.

This receptor was taken from a woman aged 40 to 49 with Graves disease. Material: peripheral blood mononuclear cells (PBMCs), obtained at new diagnosis, from a patient treated with antithyroid drugs. This chain connects TRBV7-9 to TRBJ2-5; D remains ambiguous. CDR3 bases: TGTGCCAGCAGCTTAGATAAAGAGATCCAGTACTTC. It encodes CASSLDKEIQYF.